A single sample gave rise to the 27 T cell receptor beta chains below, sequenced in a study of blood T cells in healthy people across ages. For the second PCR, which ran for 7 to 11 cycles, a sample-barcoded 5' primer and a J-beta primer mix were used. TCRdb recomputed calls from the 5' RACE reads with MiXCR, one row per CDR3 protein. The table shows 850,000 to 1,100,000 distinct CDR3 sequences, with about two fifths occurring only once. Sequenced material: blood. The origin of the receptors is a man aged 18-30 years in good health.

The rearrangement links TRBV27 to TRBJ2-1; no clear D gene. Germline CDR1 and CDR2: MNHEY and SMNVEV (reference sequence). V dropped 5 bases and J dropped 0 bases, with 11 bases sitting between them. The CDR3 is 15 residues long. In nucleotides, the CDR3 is TGTGCCAGCAGTCTCGACACCCTCTCCTACAATGAGCAGTTCTTC. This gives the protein CASSLDTLSYNEQFF.

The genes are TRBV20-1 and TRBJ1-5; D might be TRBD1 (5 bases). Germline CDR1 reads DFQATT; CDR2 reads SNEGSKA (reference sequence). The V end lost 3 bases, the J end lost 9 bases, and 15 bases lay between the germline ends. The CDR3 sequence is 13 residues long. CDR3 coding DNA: TGCAGTGCTAGCGCAAGCTCTGACAGGCCCCAGCATTTT. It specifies CSASASSDRPQHF.

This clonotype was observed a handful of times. The CDR3 DNA is TGTGCCAGCAAAGAGACCGGGACAGGGATGAAAGCTTTCTTT. Translated: CASKETGTGMKAFF. This sequence joins TRBV4-2 and TRBJ1-1; 9 bases map to TRBD1. The CDR3 is 14 amino acids. The ends lost 7 bases at V and 9 bases at J; junction bases unmatched: 12. Per germline, CDR1 LGHNA and CDR2 YNFKEQ.

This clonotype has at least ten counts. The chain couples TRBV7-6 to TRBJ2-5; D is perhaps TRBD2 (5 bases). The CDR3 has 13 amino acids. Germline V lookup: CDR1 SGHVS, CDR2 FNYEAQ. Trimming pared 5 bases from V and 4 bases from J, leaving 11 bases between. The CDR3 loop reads CASSQGLRETQYF. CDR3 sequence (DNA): TGTGCCAGCAGCCAAGGACTTAGAGAGACCCAGTACTTC.

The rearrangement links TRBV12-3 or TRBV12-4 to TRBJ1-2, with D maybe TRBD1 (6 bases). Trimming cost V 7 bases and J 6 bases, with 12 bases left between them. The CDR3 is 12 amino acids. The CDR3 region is CASTRTEDGYTF. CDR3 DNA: TGTGCCAGCACCCGGACAGAGGATGGCTACACCTTC.

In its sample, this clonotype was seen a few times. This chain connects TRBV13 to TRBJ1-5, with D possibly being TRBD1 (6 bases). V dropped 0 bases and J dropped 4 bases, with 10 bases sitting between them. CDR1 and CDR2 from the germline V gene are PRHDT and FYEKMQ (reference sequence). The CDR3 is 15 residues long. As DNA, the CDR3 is TGTGCCAGCAGCTTAGGCGTCACAGGGAATCAGCCCCAGCATTTT. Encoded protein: CASSLGVTGNQPQHF.

The CDR3 coding sequence is TGCGCCAGCAGCCAAGGCGGTAATTGGGACAGTGACTATGGCTACACCTTC. Protein: CASSQGGNWDSDYGYTF. This chain links TRBV4-3 with TRBJ1-2; 7 bases fit TRBD1. V lost 1 base, J lost 3 bases, and 11 bases stayed unmatched. This CDR3 spans 17 amino acids. In germline, CDR1 is LGHNA, CDR2 YSLEER.

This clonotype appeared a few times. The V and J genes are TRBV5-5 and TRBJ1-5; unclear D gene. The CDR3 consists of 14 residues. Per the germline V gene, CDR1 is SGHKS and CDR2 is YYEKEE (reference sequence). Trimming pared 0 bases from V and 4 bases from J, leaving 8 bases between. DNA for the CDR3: TGTGCCAGCAGCTTGGAATTCCCGAATCAGCCCCAGCATTTT. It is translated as CASSLEFPNQPQHF.

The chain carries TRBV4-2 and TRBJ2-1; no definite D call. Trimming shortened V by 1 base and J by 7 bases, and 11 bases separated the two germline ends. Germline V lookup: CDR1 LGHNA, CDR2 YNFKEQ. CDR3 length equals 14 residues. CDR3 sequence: CASSQVGYINEQFF. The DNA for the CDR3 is TGTGCCAGCAGCCAAGTGGGCTACATAAATGAGCAGTTCTTC.

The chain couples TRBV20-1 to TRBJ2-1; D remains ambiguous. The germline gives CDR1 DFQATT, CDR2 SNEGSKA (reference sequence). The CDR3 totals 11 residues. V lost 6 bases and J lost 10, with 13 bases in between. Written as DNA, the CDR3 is TGCAGTGCCCGGAACTTGGGGGAGCAGTTCTTC. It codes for CSARNLGEQFF.

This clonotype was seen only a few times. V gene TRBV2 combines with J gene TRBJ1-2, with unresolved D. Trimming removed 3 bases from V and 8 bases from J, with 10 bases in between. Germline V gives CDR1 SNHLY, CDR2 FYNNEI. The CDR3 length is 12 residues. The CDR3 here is CASSDDGRGYTF. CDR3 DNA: TGTGCCAGCAGTGACGACGGGCGAGGCTACACCTTC.

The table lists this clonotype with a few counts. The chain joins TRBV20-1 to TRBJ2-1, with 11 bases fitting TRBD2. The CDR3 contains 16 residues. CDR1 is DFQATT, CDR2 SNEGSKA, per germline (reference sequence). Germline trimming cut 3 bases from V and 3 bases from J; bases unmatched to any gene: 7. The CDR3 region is CSASSLAGANYNEQFF. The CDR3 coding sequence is TGCAGTGCTAGTTCACTAGCGGGGGCCAACTACAATGAGCAGTTCTTC.

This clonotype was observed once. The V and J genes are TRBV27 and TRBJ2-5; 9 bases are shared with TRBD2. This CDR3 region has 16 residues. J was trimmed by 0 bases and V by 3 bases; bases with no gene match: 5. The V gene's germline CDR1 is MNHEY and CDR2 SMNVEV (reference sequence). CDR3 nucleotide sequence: TGTGCCAGCAGTTTTTTAGCGGGGGCCAACCAAGAGACCCAGTACTTC. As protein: CASSFLAGANQETQYF.

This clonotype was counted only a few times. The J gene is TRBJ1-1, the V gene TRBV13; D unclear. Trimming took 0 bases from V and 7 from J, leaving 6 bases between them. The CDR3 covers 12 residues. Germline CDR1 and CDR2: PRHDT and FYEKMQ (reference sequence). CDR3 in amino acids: CASSLGGIEAFF. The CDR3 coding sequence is TGTGCCAGCAGCTTAGGGGGTATTGAAGCTTTCTTT.

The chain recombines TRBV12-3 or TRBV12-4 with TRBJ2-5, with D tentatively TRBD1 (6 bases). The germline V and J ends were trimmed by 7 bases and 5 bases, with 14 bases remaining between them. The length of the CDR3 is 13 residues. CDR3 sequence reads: CASIRAQGETQYF. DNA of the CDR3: TGTGCCAGCATTCGAGCTCAGGGGGAGACCCAGTACTTC.

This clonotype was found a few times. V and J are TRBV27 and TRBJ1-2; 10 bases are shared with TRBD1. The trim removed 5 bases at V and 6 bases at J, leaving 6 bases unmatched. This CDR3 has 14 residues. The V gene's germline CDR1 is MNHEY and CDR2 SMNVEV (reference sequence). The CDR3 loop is CASSIRTGGDGYTF. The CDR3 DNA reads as TGTGCCAGCAGTATACGGACAGGGGGTGATGGCTACACCTTC.

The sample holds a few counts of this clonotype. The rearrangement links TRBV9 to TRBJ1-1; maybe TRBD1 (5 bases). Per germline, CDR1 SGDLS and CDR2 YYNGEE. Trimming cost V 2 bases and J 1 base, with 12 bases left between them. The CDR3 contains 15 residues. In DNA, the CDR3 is TGTGCCAGCAGCGTTGCGGGCAGGGCGAACACTGAAGCTTTCTTT. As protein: CASSVAGRANTEAFF.

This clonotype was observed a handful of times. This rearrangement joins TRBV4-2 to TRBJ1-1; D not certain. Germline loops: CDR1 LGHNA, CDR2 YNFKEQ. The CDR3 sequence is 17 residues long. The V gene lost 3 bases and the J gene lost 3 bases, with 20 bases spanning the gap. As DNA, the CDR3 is TGTGCCAGCAGCCACCCCCACAGTACGGGCAAGGACACTGAAGCTTTCTTT. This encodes CASSHPHSTGKDTEAFF.

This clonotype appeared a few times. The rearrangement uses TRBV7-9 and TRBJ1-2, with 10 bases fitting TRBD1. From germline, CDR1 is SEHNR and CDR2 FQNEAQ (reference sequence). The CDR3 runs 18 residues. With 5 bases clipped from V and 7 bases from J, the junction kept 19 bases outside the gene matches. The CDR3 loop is CASSIYAGTGDLKSGYTF. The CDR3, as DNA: TGTGCCAGCAGCATTTATGCCGGGACAGGGGATCTGAAAAGTGGCTACACCTTC.

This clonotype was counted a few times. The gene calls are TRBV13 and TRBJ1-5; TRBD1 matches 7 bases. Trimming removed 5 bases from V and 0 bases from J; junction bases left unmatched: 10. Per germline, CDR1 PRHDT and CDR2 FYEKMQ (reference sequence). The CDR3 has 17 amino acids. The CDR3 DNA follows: TGTGCCAGCAGCACGACAGGGTGGGGGTATAGCAATCAGCCCCAGCATTTT. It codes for CASSTTGWGYSNQPQHF.

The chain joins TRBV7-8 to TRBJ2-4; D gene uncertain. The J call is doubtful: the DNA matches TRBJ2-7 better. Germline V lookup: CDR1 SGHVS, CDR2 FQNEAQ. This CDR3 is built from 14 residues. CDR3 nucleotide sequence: TGTGCCAGCATCCCAACACGGCGACACGACGAGCAGTACTTC. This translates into CASIPTRRHDEQYF.

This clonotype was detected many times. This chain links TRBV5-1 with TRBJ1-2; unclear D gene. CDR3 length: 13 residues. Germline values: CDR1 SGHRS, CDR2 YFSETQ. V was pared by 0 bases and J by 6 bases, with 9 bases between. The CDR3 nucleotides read TGCGCCAGCAGCTTGGTCGAGGGAGATGGCTACACCTTC. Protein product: CASSLVEGDGYTF.

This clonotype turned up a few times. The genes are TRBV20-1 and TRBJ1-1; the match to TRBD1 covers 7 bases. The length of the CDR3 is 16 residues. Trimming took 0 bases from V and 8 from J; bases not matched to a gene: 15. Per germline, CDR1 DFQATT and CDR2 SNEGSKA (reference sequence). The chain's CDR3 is CSARDRGGAVYSEAFF. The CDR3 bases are TGCAGTGCTAGAGATCGAGGGGGCGCGGTCTACTCCGAAGCTTTCTTT.

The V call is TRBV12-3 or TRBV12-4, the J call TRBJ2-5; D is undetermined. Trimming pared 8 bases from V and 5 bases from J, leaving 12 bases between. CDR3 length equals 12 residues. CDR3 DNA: TGTGCCAGCCAGCCAGCGCGGGAGACCCAGTACTTC. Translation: CASQPARETQYF.

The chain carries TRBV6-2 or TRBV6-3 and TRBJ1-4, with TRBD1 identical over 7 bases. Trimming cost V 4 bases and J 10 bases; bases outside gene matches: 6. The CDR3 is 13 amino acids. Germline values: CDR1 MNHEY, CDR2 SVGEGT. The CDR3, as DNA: TGTGCCAGCAGTTTCGGACAGGTTGCAAAACTGTTTTTT. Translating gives CASSFGQVAKLFF.

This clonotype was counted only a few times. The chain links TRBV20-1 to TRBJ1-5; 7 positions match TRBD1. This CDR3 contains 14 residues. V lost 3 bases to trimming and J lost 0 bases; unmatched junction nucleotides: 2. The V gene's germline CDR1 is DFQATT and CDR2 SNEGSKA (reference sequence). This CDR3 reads CSARGQSSNQPQHF. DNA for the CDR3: TGCAGTGCTAGGGGACAGAGTAGCAATCAGCCCCAGCATTTT.

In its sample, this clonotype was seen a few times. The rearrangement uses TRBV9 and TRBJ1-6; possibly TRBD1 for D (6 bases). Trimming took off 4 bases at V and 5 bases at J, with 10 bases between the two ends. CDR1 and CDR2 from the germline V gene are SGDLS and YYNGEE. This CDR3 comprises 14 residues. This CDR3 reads CASSSRDNNSPLHF. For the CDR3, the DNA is TGTGCCAGCAGCTCCCGGGACAATAATTCACCCCTCCACTTT.